One sample yielded the 15 T cell receptor beta chains listed below, sequenced in a study of cytotoxic CD8 clonotypes in ibrutinib-treated CLL. Sequencing used immunoSEQ multiplex PCR; TCRdb keeps in-frame clones, though not all of them. The sample has over 130,000 clones; more than 70% are singletons. The source was PBMCs, collected after 36 months of ibrutinib treatment. These receptors all stem from a human donor with chronic lymphocytic leukemia.

The sample holds one count of this clone. The V gene is TRBV5-1, the J gene TRBJ1-3; D is undetermined. Trimming cost V 5 bases and J 0 bases, with 9 bases left between them. Germline V CDR1 and CDR2: SGHRS, YFSETQ. The CDR3 is 14 amino acids. The CDR3 region is CASSQASSGNTIYF. For the CDR3, the DNA is TGCGCCAGCAGTCAGGCGTCCTCTGGAAACACCATATATTTT.

The chain employs TRBV6-5 and TRBJ1-6, with D unclear. Trimming removed 0 bases from V and 10 bases from J, with 13 bases in between. This CDR3 is built from 15 residues. Germline loops: CDR1 MNHEY, CDR2 SVGAGI. The CDR3 DNA reads TGTGCCAGCAGTTACTCGTTCGGGGATCAGTCACCCCTCCACTTT. This gives the protein CASSYSFGDQSPLHF.

This clone has only a few counts. The CDR3 protein is CASSESGAYGYTF. The CDR3 nucleotides are TGCGCCAGCAGTGAGTCCGGAGCCTATGGCTACACCTTC. The chain has TRBV10-1 and TRBJ1-2; the D is unclear. Germline-derived CDR1 and CDR2 are WNHNN and SYGVQD (reference sequence). Trimming cost V 0 bases and J 4 bases, with 6 bases left between them. This CDR3 has 13 amino acids.

This clone was detected only a few times. The chain uses TRBV21-1 and TRBJ1-2; TRBD1 is the table's D call and was not checked against the DNA. TRBV21-1 represents a pseudogene. The CDR3 runs to 15 residues. CDR3 sequence (DNA): TGTGCCAGTCTTGGGACAGGGAGCGTTCAGGATGGCTACACCTTC. Translating it yields CASLGTGSVQDGYTF.

The chain uses TRBV5-1 and TRBJ2-2; D call uncertain. Trimming took 7 bases from V and 3 from J, leaving 13 bases between them. The CDR3 covers 14 residues. Germline V CDR1 and CDR2: SGHRS, YFSETQ. CDR3 region: CASSPPDYTGELFF. In nucleotides, the CDR3 is TGCGCCAGCTCCCCCCCAGACTACACCGGGGAGCTGTTTTTT. Together with reference TRBV5-1 and TRBJ2-2, the CDR3 gives the full variable domain: KAGVTQTPRYLIKTRGQQVTLSCSPISGHRSVSWYQQTPGQGLQFLFEYFSETQRNKGNFPGRFSGRQFSNSRSEMNVSTLELGDSALYLCASSPPDYTGELFFGEGSRLTVL.

The chain recombines TRBV7-2 with TRBJ1-2; D is possibly TRBD1 (6 bases). This CDR3 comprises 14 residues. CDR1 is SGHTA, CDR2 FQGNSA, per germline. Trimming cost V 5 bases and J 9 bases, with 19 bases left between them. CDR3 nucleotides: TGTGCCAGCAGCCCAGAGTGGCGCAGGGGTAGCTACACCTTC. Amino acid sequence: CASSPEWRRGSYTF.

The chain joins TRBV6-6 to TRBJ1-1; D may be TRBD1 (6 bases). In germline, CDR1 is MNHNY, CDR2 SVGAGI (reference sequence). The CDR3 runs 14 residues. V shed 3 bases and J shed 1 base, with 9 bases lying between them. CDR3: CASSYRQANTEAFF. CDR3 nucleotide sequence: TGTGCCAGCAGTTATCGACAGGCGAACACTGAAGCTTTCTTT.

The genes are TRBV5-4 and TRBJ2-7, with 8 bases that match TRBD2. V gave up 1 base and J gave up 6 bases; unmatched junction bases: 6. Looked up from germline, CDR1 is SGHNT and CDR2 is YYREEE (reference sequence). The CDR3 has 14 residues. The CDR3 bases are TGTGCCAGCAGCTTGAGCGGGAGTCTCCCCGAGCAGTACTTC. As protein: CASSLSGSLPEQYF.

V usage is TRBV10-3 and J usage is TRBJ2-7; D is ambiguous. The germline V gene has CDR1 ENHRY and CDR2 SYGVKD. The CDR3 is 13 amino acids. The V end lost 3 bases, the J end lost 0 bases, and 6 bases lay between the germline ends. The CDR3 spells CAISDLGSYEQYF. CDR3 DNA: TGTGCCATCAGTGACCTGGGCTCCTACGAGCAGTACTTC.

V is TRBV27 and J is TRBJ2-1; D is perhaps TRBD1 (6 bases). The CDR3 sequence is 17 residues long. Germline V gives CDR1 MNHEY, CDR2 SMNVEV (reference sequence). Trimming pared 2 bases from V and 4 bases from J, leaving 18 bases between. CDR3 coding DNA: TGTGCCAGCAGTTTAGAGTATTTTGGGGGCGAATACAATGAGCAGTTCTTC. Translation: CASSLEYFGGEYNEQFF.

This chain joins TRBV7-8 and TRBJ2-7; weak D call: TRBD2 (5 bases). CDR1 SGHVS and CDR2 FQNEAQ come from the germline V gene. V gave up 5 bases and J gave up 0 bases, with 20 bases separating them. CDR3 length equals 17 residues. CDR3 sequence reads: CASSPHWERIDSYEQYF. CDR3 nucleotide sequence: TGTGCCAGCAGCCCACATTGGGAGCGTATAGACTCCTACGAGCAGTACTTC.

This clone was detected a few times. The genes are TRBV18 and TRBJ2-7; 8 bases map to TRBD1. This CDR3 has 14 amino acids. Germline V gene data show CDR1 as KGHSH and CDR2 as LQKENI. Trimming took 6 bases from V and 4 from J; bases not matched to a gene: 8. The CDR3 is CASSGGQGSYEQYF. The DNA for the CDR3 is TGTGCCAGCTCTGGCGGACAGGGTTCTTACGAGCAGTACTTC.

The chain is built from TRBV6-5 and TRBJ2-7; 10 positions match TRBD2. V trimming: 2 bases; J trimming: 7 bases; junction bases outside the gene matches: 8. The length of the CDR3 is 15 residues. Germline V gene sequence: CDR1 MNHEY, CDR2 SVGAGI. The CDR3 loop is CASSYLAGARYEQYF. In DNA form, the CDR3 reads TGTGCCAGCAGTTACCTAGCGGGAGCTCGGTATGAGCAGTACTTC.

The chain has TRBV5-1 and TRBJ2-7; D possibly uses TRBD1 or TRBD2 (5 bases each). The V and J ends lost 4 bases and 0 bases respectively, with 11 bases between them. The CDR3 has 14 amino acids. Germline V lookup: CDR1 SGHRS, CDR2 YFSETQ. In nucleotides, the CDR3 is TGCGCCAGCAGCCCGAGGGGTTCCTCCTACGAGCAGTACTTC. It encodes CASSPRGSSYEQYF. The full variable domain, rest sourced from reference TRBV5-1 and TRBJ2-7, is KAGVTQTPRYLIKTRGQQVTLSCSPISGHRSVSWYQQTPGQGLQFLFEYFSETQRNKGNFPGRFSGRQFSNSRSEMNVSTLELGDSALYLCASSPRGSSYEQYFGPGTRLTVT.

This clone is medium-sized within its sample. This chain uses TRBV18 with TRBJ1-2; 8 nucleotides align to TRBD1. The V gene end was trimmed by 6 bases and the J gene end by 2 bases; junction bases not matched to a gene: 5. Germline CDR1 is KGHSH and CDR2 is LQKENI. There are 14 residues in the CDR3. This chain's CDR3 is CASSLGQGNYGYTF. CDR3 nucleotide sequence: TGTGCCAGCTCCCTCGGACAGGGCAACTATGGCTACACCTTC.